The 13 T cell receptor beta chains in this list originate from one sample, sequenced in a study of neoadjuvant nivolumab and ipilimumab in lung cancer. TCRdb keeps only in-frame clones here, not all; method: immunoSEQ multiplex PCR. Of tens of thousands of clones listed, 75% to 90% are singletons. The sample consisted of peripheral blood, taken before neoadjuvant nivolumab, alone or with ipilimumab. The receptors were gathered from an adult with non-small cell lung cancer.

This clone was recorded a few times. The gene calls are TRBV11-2 and TRBJ2-4; 10 nucleotides agree with TRBD1. The CDR3 has 18 amino acids. From germline, CDR1 is SGHAT and CDR2 FQNNGV. With V trimmed by 4 bases and J by 8 bases, 17 bases remained unmatched. The CDR3 DNA reads as TGTGCCAGCAGCTGGAGGCTCGGGACAGGGGTTATTACAGACATTCAGTACTTC. Protein sequence: CASSWRLGTGVITDIQYF. The whole variable domain, remainder taken from reference TRBV11-2 and TRBJ2-4, is EAGVAQSPRYKIIEKRQSVAFWCNPISGHATLYWYQQILGQGPKLLIQFQNNGVVDDSQLPKDRFSAERLKGVDSTLKIQPAKLEDSAVYLCASSWRLGTGVITDIQYFGAGTRLSVL.

The chain uses TRBV7-2 and TRBJ1-1; D ambiguous. The V and J ends lost 2 bases and 2 bases respectively, with 9 bases between them. The CDR3 contains 14 residues. The germline V gene encodes CDR1 SGHTA and CDR2 FQGNSA. This CDR3 is CASSLSGSNTEAFF. The CDR3 region has the DNA TGTGCCAGCAGCTTATCGGGCAGTAACACTGAAGCTTTCTTT.

The rearrangement links TRBV4-3 to TRBJ2-1; D gene unclear. V shed 0 bases and J shed 5 bases, with 8 bases lying between them. Germline loops: CDR1 LGHNA, CDR2 YSLEER. The CDR3 is 14 amino acids. The CDR3 coding sequence is TGCGCCAGCAGCCAAGATTTAACGAACAATGAGCAGTTCTTC. It translates to CASSQDLTNNEQFF.

In this sample, this clone turned up once. The CDR3 here is CAWRNSQTQFSGNTIYF. The CDR3 region has the DNA TGTGCCTGGAGAAATTCGCAGACACAATTCTCTGGAAACACCATATATTTT. The chain has TRBV30 and TRBJ1-3; D remains unclear. This CDR3 is 17 amino acids long. The germline V gene encodes CDR1 GTSNPN and CDR2 SVGIG (reference sequence). Between the trimmed V and J ends, which lost 3 bases and 0 bases, there was a span of 18 bases.

CDR3 DNA sequence: TGTGCCAGTAGTATCGAGAGTAGCGGGAGGGCTGACAATGAGCAGTTCTTC. Amino acid sequence: CASSIESSGRADNEQFF. The V gene is TRBV19, the J gene TRBJ2-1; 11 bases align to TRBD2. This CDR3 comprises 17 residues. Trimming took 3 bases from V and 5 from J; bases not matched to a gene: 9. Germline CDR1 and CDR2: LNHDA and SQIVND (reference sequence).

The V call is TRBV28, the J call TRBJ1-1, with a weak D call TRBD1 (5 bases). Germline V gene lookup returns CDR1 MDHEN and CDR2 SYDVKM. This CDR3 spans 13 amino acids. V was clipped by 3 bases and J by 11 bases, with 16 bases between them. The CDR3 loop is CASSLGNLGTAFF. The CDR3 region has the DNA TGTGCCAGCAGTTTGGGGAATCTTGGGACGGCTTTCTTT.

V is TRBV7-9 and J is TRBJ2-1; 13 bases match TRBD2. This CDR3 comprises 16 residues. Germline CDR1 is SEHNR and CDR2 is FQNEAQ (reference sequence). V was clipped by 5 bases and J by 5 bases; unmatched bases: 6. DNA of the CDR3: TGTGCCAGCAGCGTCACTAGCGGGAGGGTGGACAATGAGCAGTTCTTC. This sequence encodes CASSVTSGRVDNEQFF. The whole variable domain, filled in from reference TRBV7-9 and TRBJ2-1, reads DTGVSQNPRHKITKRGQNVTFRCDPISEHNRLYWYRQTLGQGPEFLTYFQNEAQLEKSRLLSDRFSAERPKGSFSTLEIQRTEQGDSAMYLCASSVTSGRVDNEQFFGPGTRLTVL.

V and J are TRBV27 and TRBJ2-7, with D possibly being TRBD2 (5 bases). CDR3 length: 15 amino acids. The germline V and J ends were trimmed by 0 bases and 3 bases, with 12 bases remaining between them. In germline, CDR1 is MNHEY, CDR2 SMNVEV (reference sequence). The chain's CDR3 is CASSLSRDHGYEQYF. The CDR3 DNA follows: TGTGCCAGCAGTTTATCGAGGGATCACGGCTACGAGCAGTACTTC.

This chain links TRBV7-3 with TRBJ2-3; a possible D gene is TRBD2 (5 bases). This CDR3 contains 15 residues. The V end lost 5 bases, the J end lost 0 bases, and 12 bases lay between the germline ends. CDR1 is SGHTA, CDR2 FQGTGA, per germline. The CDR3 DNA follows: TGTGCCAGCAGCGTGTCGACTACTAGCACAGATACGCAGTATTTT. It translates to CASSVSTTSTDTQYF. Looking up the rest from reference TRBV7-3 and TRBJ2-3 gives the full variable domain: GAGVSQTPSNKVTEKGKYVELRCDPISGHTALYWYRQSLGQGPEFLIYFQGTGAADDSGLPNDRFFAVRPEGSVSTLKIQRTERGDSAVYLCASSVSTTSTDTQYFGPGTRLTVL.

The V call is TRBV7-8, the J call TRBJ1-5; unclear D gene. This CDR3 is built from 12 residues. Per germline, CDR1 SGHVS and CDR2 FQNEAQ. Trimming took off 2 bases at V and 7 bases at J, with 6 bases between the two ends. Here the CDR3 reads CASSLFDQPQHF. The CDR3 coding sequence is TGTGCCAGCAGCTTATTTGACCAGCCCCAGCATTTT.

The CDR3: CASSYSGTGSEKLFF. The CDR3, as DNA: TGTGCCAGCAGTTACAGCGGGACAGGCTCTGAAAAACTGTTTTTT. The chain combines TRBV6-6 with TRBJ1-4; 8 positions agree with TRBD1. The CDR3 consists of 15 residues. After removal of 2 bases from V and 7 bases from J, the junction contained 6 bases not matched to a gene. The germline gives CDR1 MNHNY, CDR2 SVGAGI (reference sequence).

V usage is TRBV6-6 and J usage is TRBJ2-1; perhaps TRBD2 as D (6 bases). Germline V CDR1 and CDR2: MNHNY, SVGAGI (reference sequence). V gave up 0 bases and J gave up 6 bases, with 9 bases separating them. The CDR3 is 14 amino acids. CDR3 sequence reads: CASSYSAGGNEQFF. The CDR3 coding sequence is TGTGCCAGCAGTTACTCGGCCGGGGGCAATGAGCAGTTCTTC.

CDR3 in DNA: TGTGCCAGCTCACCACCTAGCGGAGTTTACAATGAGCAGTTCTTC. Protein sequence: CASSPPSGVYNEQFF. The chain uses TRBV18 and TRBJ2-1, with D possibly matching TRBD2 (6 bases). Trimming took 0 bases from V and 4 from J, leaving 10 bases between them. This CDR3 spans 15 amino acids. Germline assignment: CDR1 KGHSH and CDR2 LQKENI. Supplemented by reference TRBV18 and TRBJ2-1, the full variable domain reads NAGVMQNPRHLVRRRGQEARLRCSPMKGHSHVYWYRQLPEEGLKFMVYLQKENIIDESGMPKERFSAEFPKEGPSILRIQQVVRGDSAAYFCASSPPSGVYNEQFFGPGTRLTVL.